This T cell receptor (beta chain) was sequenced for a study of T-cell memory formation after mild COVID-19. About the study: TCR clusters mostly belonged to single donors.

Germline CDR1 reads DFQATT; CDR2 reads SNEGSKA (reference sequence). The length of the CDR3 is 16 residues. V shed 3 bases, J shed 3 bases, and the junction held 10 bases outside the gene matches. This clonotype was detected many times. Its antigen is currently unknown. 5'RACE with constant-segment primers yielded barcoded, UMI-tagged TCR alpha and TCR beta cDNA libraries. TCRdb re-analysed the 5' RACE reads in MiXCR, keeping a single row per CDR3 protein. The sample contains about 30,000 distinct CDR3 sequences, roughly 12% of which appear only once. Overall study results and limits: Largely, contracting CD4+ clones fell within CM and EM, and contracting CD8+ clones within EMRA.

The chain has TRBV20-1 and TRBJ2-1; 8 bases match TRBD2. Sequences were obtained from PBMCs or a T cell subset sorted from them (not recorded which). This receptor was taken from an adult woman who had mild COVID-19 (a few samples of this study predate the infection). Cell type and time point are not known. The CDR3 DNA is TGCAGTGCTAGGGGGAGCGGGAGAGATATCTACAATGAGCAGTTCTTC. This gives the protein CSARGSGRDIYNEQFF.